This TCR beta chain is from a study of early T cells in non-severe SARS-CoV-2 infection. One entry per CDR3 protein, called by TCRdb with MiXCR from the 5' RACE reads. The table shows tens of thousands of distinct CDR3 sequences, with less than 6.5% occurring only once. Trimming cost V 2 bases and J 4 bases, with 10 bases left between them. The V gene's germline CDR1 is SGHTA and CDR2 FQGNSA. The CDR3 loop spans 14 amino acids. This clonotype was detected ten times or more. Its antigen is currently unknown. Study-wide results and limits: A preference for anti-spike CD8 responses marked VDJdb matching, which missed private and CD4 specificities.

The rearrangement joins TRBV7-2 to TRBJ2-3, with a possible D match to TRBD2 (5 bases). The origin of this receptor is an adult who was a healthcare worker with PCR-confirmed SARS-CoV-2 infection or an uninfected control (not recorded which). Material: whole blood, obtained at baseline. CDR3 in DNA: TGTGCCAGCAGCTTAAGTAGGACTCCAGATACGCAGTATTTT. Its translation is CASSLSRTPDTQYF.